Listed here are 29 T cell receptor beta chains from one sample, sequenced in a study of T cell repertoires in cytomegalovirus infection. TCRdb independently ran MiXCR on the reads; one entry per CDR3 protein. This table holds some 200,000 distinct CDR3 sequences, roughly 9.8% found once. What was sequenced was PBMCs. The source of these receptors is a human donor in good health (CMV status not recorded). Some clones in this sample may be carry-over from other donors' samples.

J is TRBJ1-5 and V is TRBV19; maybe TRBD1 (5 bases). Germline V gene sequence: CDR1 LNHDA, CDR2 SQIVND (reference sequence). The CDR3 has 13 amino acids. The V and J ends lost 3 bases and 9 bases respectively, with 12 bases between them. This CDR3 reads CASSMGTGLPQHF. For the CDR3, the DNA is TGTGCCAGTAGTATGGGGACGGGTCTGCCCCAGCATTTT. The full variable domain, rest sourced from reference TRBV19 and TRBJ1-5, is DGGITQSPKYLFRKEGQNVTLSCEQNLNHDAMYWYRQDPGQGLRLIYYSQIVNDFQKGDIAEGYSVSREKKESFPLTVTSAQKNPTAFYLCASSMGTGLPQHFGDGTRLSIL.

This clonotype was observed a few times. The V call is TRBV19, the J call TRBJ1-2; tentative D call: TRBD1 (5 bases). The CDR3 covers 14 residues. The germline V gene encodes CDR1 LNHDA and CDR2 SQIVND (reference sequence). Trimming pared 6 bases from V and 7 bases from J, leaving 18 bases between. The CDR3 here is CASSTTRGGAGYTF. In DNA, the CDR3 is TGTGCCAGTAGCACAACCCGTGGGGGTGCTGGCTACACCTTC.

This clonotype was picked up many times. DNA of the CDR3: TGTGCCAGCAGACCCGCTGGGACAAAGGGGGAAGAGACCCAGTACTTC. It yields the protein CASRPAGTKGEETQYF. V and J are TRBV7-9 and TRBJ2-5, with D maybe TRBD1 (6 bases). The CDR3 has 16 amino acids. Trimming took 6 bases from V and 3 from J, leaving 20 bases between them. In germline, CDR1 is SEHNR, CDR2 FQNEAQ (reference sequence).

This clonotype was detected ten times or more. In nucleotides, the CDR3 is TGTGCCATCAGTGATATCTGGCCCGGGACAGGGCTTGTTCAGTACTTC. Translated: CAISDIWPGTGLVQYF. The rearrangement links TRBV10-3 to TRBJ2-4; TRBD1 agrees at 9 bases. Per the germline V gene, CDR1 is ENHRY and CDR2 is SYGVKD. After removal of 3 bases from V and 11 bases from J, the junction contained 14 bases not matched to a gene. The CDR3 has 16 amino acids.

This clonotype was detected a few times. The CDR3 spells CASSLATGYSGYTF. The CDR3 nucleotides are TGCGCCAGCAGCTTGGCTACAGGGTACTCTGGCTACACCTTC. The chain employs TRBV5-1 and TRBJ1-2, with TRBD1 as a possible D gene (6 bases). Looked up from germline, CDR1 is SGHRS and CDR2 is YFSETQ. The CDR3 extends over 14 amino acids. Deletions cut 0 bases from V and 7 bases from J, with 13 bases between.

Many counts were recorded for this clonotype. Written as DNA, the CDR3 is TGTGCCATCAGTGTAGGACCGACAGGGGGTCAGCCCCAGCATTTT. This codes for CAISVGPTGGQPQHF. The genes are TRBV10-3 and TRBJ1-5, with TRBD1 matching 9 bases. Germline V gene data show CDR1 as ENHRY and CDR2 as SYGVKD. V was clipped by 4 bases and J by 6 bases; unmatched bases: 7. This CDR3 is 15 amino acids long.

The genes are TRBV28 and TRBJ1-2, with D hard to call. CDR3 length: 12 amino acids. V was shortened by 7 bases and J by 3 bases, with 9 bases between the two germline ends. Germline V gene lookup returns CDR1 MDHEN and CDR2 SYDVKM. The CDR3 here is CASTWEDYGYTF. The CDR3 region has the DNA TGTGCCAGCACTTGGGAGGACTATGGCTACACCTTC.

This chain connects TRBV20-1 to TRBJ1-2; 7 nucleotides agree with TRBD1. The CDR3 loop spans 17 amino acids. Germline V gives CDR1 DFQATT, CDR2 SNEGSKA (reference sequence). The V segment lost 1 base and the J segment 1 base; nucleotides outside the gene matches: 12. CDR3 sequence reads: CSARVLSRDSNNYGYTF. CDR3 bases: TGCAGTGCTAGAGTTCTATCCCGGGACAGCAATAACTATGGCTACACCTTC.

This clonotype showed up many times. The V and J genes are TRBV6-5 and TRBJ2-1, with D perhaps TRBD2 (6 bases). V lost 2 bases and J lost 1, with 18 bases in between. CDR1 and CDR2 (germline): MNHEY, SVGAGI. The CDR3 consists of 18 residues. The CDR3 protein is CASSYGRTRVLSYNEQFF. In nucleotides, the CDR3 is TGTGCCAGCAGTTACGGGAGGACTCGGGTCCTTTCCTACAATGAGCAGTTCTTC.

The chain recombines TRBV25-1 with TRBJ2-6; D ambiguous. Germline V gives CDR1 MGHDK, CDR2 SYGVNS. The CDR3 length is 14 residues. V lost 8 bases to trimming and J lost 0 bases, with 8 bases between them. DNA of the CDR3: TGTGCCAGCGCATCAAGCTCTGGGGCCAACGTCCTGACTTTC. Translated: CASASSSGANVLTF. The variable domain in full, completed from reference TRBV25-1 and TRBJ2-6, reads EADIYQTPRYLVIGTGKKITLECSQTMGHDKMYWYQQDPGMELHLIHYSYGVNSTEKGDLSSESTVSRIRTEHFPLTLESARPSHTSQYLCASASSSGANVLTFGAGSRLTVL.

This clonotype was seen many times. The rearrangement links TRBV7-2 to TRBJ2-4, with a weak D call TRBD2 (6 bases). CDR1 is SGHTA and CDR2 is FQGNSA in the germline V gene. The V gene lost 8 bases and the J gene lost 7 bases, with 18 bases spanning the gap. There are 14 residues in the CDR3. DNA of the CDR3: TGTGCCAGCGAGGAGGGTCCCAACAACAACATTCAGTACTTC. It is translated as CASEEGPNNNIQYF.

This rearrangement joins TRBV7-9 to TRBJ2-1, with 9 bases identical to TRBD1. Germline V CDR1 and CDR2: SEHNR, FQNEAQ (reference sequence). Germline trimming cut 5 bases from V and 5 bases from J; bases unmatched to any gene: 7. The CDR3 has 15 residues. The CDR3 sequence is CASSHPTGGHNEQFF. CDR3 coding DNA: TGTGCCAGCAGCCACCCGACAGGGGGGCACAATGAGCAGTTCTTC.

This chain joins TRBV28 and TRBJ2-1; D perhaps matches TRBD2 (5 bases). Germline assignment: CDR1 MDHEN and CDR2 SYDVKM. V was shortened by 2 bases and J by 10 bases, with 9 bases between the two germline ends. The CDR3 consists of 12 residues. The CDR3 loop is CASSLATGEQFF. DNA of the CDR3: TGTGCCAGCAGTTTAGCCACGGGGGAGCAGTTCTTC.

This chain uses TRBV9 with TRBJ2-1; D may be TRBD1 (6 bases). The CDR3 has 17 residues. Germline V CDR1 and CDR2: SGDLS, YYNGEE. Trimming removed 0 bases from V and 0 bases from J, with 13 bases in between. CDR3 nucleotides: TGTGCCAGCAGCGTAGCCAGGGACATTCGCTCCTACAATGAGCAGTTCTTC. Translated: CASSVARDIRSYNEQFF.

In its sample, this clonotype was seen many times. The chain carries TRBV20-1 and TRBJ2-2; weak D call: TRBD2 (8 bases). The CDR3 is 18 amino acids. CDR1 is DFQATT, CDR2 SNEGSKA, per germline (reference sequence). The V end lost 0 bases, the J end lost 5 bases, and 22 bases lay between the germline ends. CDR3 DNA: TGCAGTGCTAGAGATCGGCTAGCGGGTTCGACAGGGACCGGGGAGCTGTTTTTT. Protein: CSARDRLAGSTGTGELFF.

A note on this clonotype: A clone one base away is much larger, so this may be a read error. The gene calls are TRBV6-2 or TRBV6-3 and TRBJ1-2; possible D gene TRBD1, 5 bases. The CDR3 consists of 16 residues. Germline V CDR1 and CDR2: MNHEY, SVGEGT. V shed 11 bases and J shed 5 bases, with 27 bases lying between them. The CDR3 region has the DNA TGTGCCCGCACCGGAGCAGGGAGATACGAAGGTTATGGCTACACCTTC. Translating gives CARTGAGRYEGYGYTF.

This clonotype was seen a few times. The rearrangement joins TRBV7-2 to TRBJ2-7; no clear D gene. V shed 5 bases and J shed 7 bases, with 15 bases lying between them. CDR3 length equals 13 residues. Germline lookup yields CDR1 SGHTA and CDR2 FQGNSA. In DNA form, the CDR3 reads TGTGCCAGCAGCCCCCGGTGGGATGTGGAGCAGTACTTC. Translated: CASSPRWDVEQYF. Full variable domain (remainder filled in from reference TRBV7-2 and TRBJ2-7): GAGVSQSPSNKVTEKGKDVELRCDPISGHTALYWYRQSLGQGLEFLIYFQGNSAPDKSGLPSDRFSAERTGGSVSTLTIQRTQQEDSAVYLCASSPRWDVEQYFGPGTRLTVT.

This clonotype was recorded at least ten times. This chain joins TRBV19 and TRBJ2-2; 15 bases line up with TRBD2. The V gene's germline CDR1 is LNHDA and CDR2 SQIVND (reference sequence). The V segment lost 6 bases and the J segment 1 base; nucleotides outside the gene matches: 6. The CDR3 consists of 18 residues. The CDR3 nucleotides are TGTGCCAGTAGCGGAGAGGGACTAGCGGGGGGGAACACCGGGGAGCTGTTTTTT. Protein sequence: CASSGEGLAGGNTGELFF.

This clonotype appeared a few times. The CDR3 loop is CASIKGTFGTEAFF. CDR3 in DNA: TGTGCCAGCATTAAAGGGACCTTCGGCACTGAAGCTTTCTTT. The chain recombines TRBV2 with TRBJ1-1; the D gene is possibly TRBD1 (5 bases). The V end lost 7 bases, the J end lost 4 bases, and 16 bases lay between the germline ends. The length of the CDR3 is 14 residues. Germline-derived CDR1 and CDR2 are SNHLY and FYNNEI.

This clonotype was counted a few times. J is TRBJ1-1 and V is TRBV19; TRBD1 aligns across 9 bases. The CDR3 has 17 amino acids. Germline values: CDR1 LNHDA, CDR2 SQIVND (reference sequence). V was pared by 6 bases and J by 5 bases, with 16 bases of the junction left unmatched. CDR3 protein: CASRPLGGTGKITEAFF. CDR3 in DNA: TGTGCCAGTAGACCCCTAGGGGGGACAGGGAAAATAACTGAAGCTTTCTTT.

This clonotype appeared a few times. This chain links TRBV7-9 with TRBJ2-2; TRBD2 is a possible D gene (6 bases). This CDR3 contains 16 residues. With 5 bases removed from V and 5 bases from J, the gap between germline ends came to 18 bases. Germline lookup yields CDR1 SEHNR and CDR2 FQNEAQ (reference sequence). CDR3 amino acids: CASSAFGGSRTGELFF. In DNA, the CDR3 is TGTGCCAGCAGCGCCTTTGGAGGGTCGAGAACCGGGGAGCTGTTTTTT.

This clonotype was seen repeatedly, ten times or more. The chain joins TRBV6-2 or TRBV6-3 to TRBJ2-1; weak D call: TRBD1 (5 bases). From germline, CDR1 is MNHEY and CDR2 SVGEGT. V dropped 7 bases and J dropped 0 bases, with 19 bases sitting between them. The CDR3 is made up of 17 amino acids. CDR3 residues: CASTPIAQVNSYNEQFF. The CDR3 DNA is TGTGCCAGCACCCCTATAGCACAGGTGAACTCCTACAATGAGCAGTTCTTC.

The J gene is TRBJ1-1, the V gene TRBV27, with no clear D. The ends were cut back, 4 bases at V and 10 bases at J, with 28 bases in the middle. CDR3 size: 17 residues. Germline lookup yields CDR1 MNHEY and CDR2 SMNVEV (reference sequence). The CDR3 here is CASSSTPRHVTLPGAFF. The CDR3 nucleotides are TGTGCCAGCAGTTCTACCCCACGACACGTAACCTTGCCTGGAGCTTTCTTT.

This clonotype appeared a few times. The rearrangement uses TRBV20-1 and TRBJ1-1; D is uncertain. The V gene's germline CDR1 is DFQATT and CDR2 SNEGSKA (reference sequence). The CDR3 totals 13 residues. The germline V and J ends were trimmed by 1 base and 1 base, with 7 bases remaining between them. The CDR3 DNA sequence: TGCAGTGCTAGAGTCGTAAAGAACACTGAAGCTTTCTTT. As protein: CSARVVKNTEAFF.

The chain carries TRBV12-3 or TRBV12-4 and TRBJ2-5, with TRBD1 matching 9 bases. V lost 7 bases and J lost 2; bases outside the gene matches: 8. The CDR3 runs to 15 residues. CDR3 protein: CASTLPDRGQETQYF. The CDR3 region has the DNA TGTGCCAGCACCCTCCCGGACAGGGGACAAGAGACCCAGTACTTC.

The chain employs TRBV29-1 and TRBJ1-4; 7 bases map to TRBD1. This CDR3 region has 13 residues. V lost 5 bases to trimming and J lost 4 bases; unmatched junction nucleotides: 4. Per the germline V gene, CDR1 is SQVTM and CDR2 is ANQGSEA. CDR3: CSVKGAGNEKLFF. CDR3 DNA sequence: TGCAGCGTTAAGGGGGCAGGTAATGAAAAACTGTTTTTT.

There are many counts of this clonotype. The rearrangement uses TRBV7-6 and TRBJ1-2; 10 bases line up with TRBD1. CDR3 length equals 17 residues. CDR1 is SGHVS, CDR2 FNYEAQ, per germline. Unmatched junction bases numbered 12, after V lost 5 bases and J lost 3 bases. The CDR3 nucleotides read TGTGCCAGCAGCCCACGGAACGACAGGGGGCTCGACTATGGCTACACCTTC. This translates into CASSPRNDRGLDYGYTF.

The chain joins TRBV19 to TRBJ1-5; D unclear. This CDR3 has 11 residues. Germline V gives CDR1 LNHDA, CDR2 SQIVND (reference sequence). Trimming removed 8 bases at V and 2 bases at J, with 4 bases between. The DNA for the CDR3 is TGTGCCAGTGGTCGCAATCAGCCCCAGCATTTT. Its protein product is CASGRNQPQHF.

Many counts were recorded for this clonotype. This chain connects TRBV7-2 to TRBJ2-1; a possible D gene is TRBD2 (6 bases). Per germline, CDR1 SGHTA and CDR2 FQGNSA. Trimming cost V 1 base and J 3 bases, with 13 bases left between them. The CDR3 is made up of 16 amino acids. The CDR3 DNA is TGTGCCAGCAGCTTAGTCGGTGCGGGAAACTACAATGAGCAGTTCTTC. Protein sequence: CASSLVGAGNYNEQFF.